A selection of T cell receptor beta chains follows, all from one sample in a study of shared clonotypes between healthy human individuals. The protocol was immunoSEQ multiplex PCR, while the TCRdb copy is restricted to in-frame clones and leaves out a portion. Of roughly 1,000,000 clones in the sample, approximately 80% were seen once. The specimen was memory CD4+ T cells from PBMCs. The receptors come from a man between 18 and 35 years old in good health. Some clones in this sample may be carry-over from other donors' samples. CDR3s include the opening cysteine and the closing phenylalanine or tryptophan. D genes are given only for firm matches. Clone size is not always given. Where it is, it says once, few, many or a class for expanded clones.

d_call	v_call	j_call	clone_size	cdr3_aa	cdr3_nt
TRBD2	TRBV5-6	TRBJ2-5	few	CASSSLTSGRGETQYF	TGTGCCAGCAGCTCACTGACTAGCGGGAGAGGGGAGACCCAGTACTTC
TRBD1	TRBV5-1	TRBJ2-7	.	CASSYNRDSSYEQYF	TGCGCCAGCAGCTACAACCGGGACAGCTCCTACGAGCAGTACTTC
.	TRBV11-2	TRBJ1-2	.	CASSLRLGLGYTF	TGTGCCAGCAGCTTACGGCTGGGTCTTGGCTACACCTTC
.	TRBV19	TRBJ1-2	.	CASSIPPGSLGGYTF	TGTGCCAGTAGTATTCCGCCAGGATCCCTCGGAGGCTACACCTTC
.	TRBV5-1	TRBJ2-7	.	CASNTGSSYEQYF	TGCGCCAGCAATACAGGCAGCTCCTACGAGCAGTACTTC
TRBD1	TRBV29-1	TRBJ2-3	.	CSVDTGGTDTQYF	TGCAGCGTTGATACAGGGGGAACAGATACGCAGTATTTT
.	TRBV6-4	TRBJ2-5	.	CASSDPYPQGNRNQETQYF	TGTGCCAGCAGTGACCCTTACCCCCAGGGCAACAGGAACCAAGAGACCCAGTACTTC
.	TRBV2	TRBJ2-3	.	CASLSGFGTDTQYF	TGTGCCAGTCTAAGTGGTTTTGGCACAGATACGCAGTATTTT
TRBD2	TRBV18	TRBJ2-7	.	CASSGGGRAIYEQYF	TGTGCCAGCTCAGGCGGCGGGAGGGCAATCTACGAGCAGTACTTC
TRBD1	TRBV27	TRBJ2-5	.	CASSLDRGRETQYF	TGTGCCAGCAGTCTGGACAGGGGGCGAGAGACCCAGTACTTC
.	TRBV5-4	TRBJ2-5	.	CASSSRGGEETQYF	TGTGCCAGCAGCTCCCGAGGGGGAGAAGAGACCCAGTACTTC
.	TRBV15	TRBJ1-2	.	CATSRDIGGGYTF	TGTGCCACCAGCAGAGATATTGGGGGTGGCTACACCTTC
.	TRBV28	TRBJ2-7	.	CASSLWDRSIREQYF	TGTGCCAGCAGTTTATGGGACCGGTCCATAAGGGAGCAGTACTTC
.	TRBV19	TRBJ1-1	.	CASSTIDRANTEAFF	TGTGCCAGTAGTACCATTGATCGTGCGAACACTGAAGCTTTCTTT
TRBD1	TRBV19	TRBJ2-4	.	CASSQDRGLPQYF	TGTGCCAGTAGTCAAGACAGGGGGCTTCCTCAGTACTTC
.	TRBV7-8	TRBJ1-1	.	CASSPSGTEAFF	TGTGCCAGCAGCCCATCTGGCACTGAAGCTTTCTTT
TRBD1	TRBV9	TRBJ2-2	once	CASSVGLGQANTGELFF	TGTGCCAGCAGCGTTGGTTTAGGACAGGCGAACACCGGGGAGCTGTTTTTT
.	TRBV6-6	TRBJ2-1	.	CASSLAGVSYNEQFF	TGTGCCAGCAGCCTCGCCGGGGTCTCCTACAATGAGCAGTTCTTC
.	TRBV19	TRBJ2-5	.	CASSMARQGHDQYF	TGTGCCAGTAGTATGGCGCGGCAGGGGCACGACCAGTACTTC
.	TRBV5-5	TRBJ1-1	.	CASSPPLNTEAFF	TGTGCCAGCAGCCCCCCCTTGAACACTGAAGCTTTCTTT
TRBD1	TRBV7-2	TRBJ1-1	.	CASSWDRGGTEAFF	TGTGCCAGCAGCTGGGACAGGGGGGGTACTGAAGCTTTCTTT
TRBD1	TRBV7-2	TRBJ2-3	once	CASSLGQGRTSTDTQYF	TGTGCCAGCAGCCTGGGACAGGGCAGGACTAGCACAGATACGCAGTATTTT
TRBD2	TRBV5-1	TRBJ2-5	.	CASSRLAGGEETQYF	TGCGCCAGCAGTCGACTAGCGGGAGGAGAAGAGACCCAGTACTTC
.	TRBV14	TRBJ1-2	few	CASSRDGTYGYTF	TGTGCCAGCAGCCGGGACGGCACCTATGGCTACACCTTC
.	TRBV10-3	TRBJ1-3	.	CAISVKQGNTIYF	TGTGCCATCAGTGTAAAACAGGGAAACACCATATATTTT
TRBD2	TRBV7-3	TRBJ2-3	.	CASSLYLAGDLDTQYF	TGTGCCAGCAGCTTATATTTAGCGGGAGATTTAGACACGCAGTATTTT
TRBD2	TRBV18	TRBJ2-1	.	CASSPPWRGSSYNEQFF	TGTGCCAGCTCACCCCCCTGGCGGGGGAGCTCCTACAATGAGCAGTTCTTC